One and the same sample provided the 11 T cell receptor beta chains below, sequenced in a study of blood T cell repertoires in COVID-19. TCRdb's table, derived via immunoSEQ multiplex PCR, lists solely in-frame clones and lacks some. The table records about 220,000 clones, about four fifths of them present only once. The sequencing sample was made of peripheral blood. Source of these receptors: a woman aged 80 or over with acute or convalescent COVID-19.

In its sample, this clone was seen a few times. The chain has TRBV19 and TRBJ1-6, with D tentatively TRBD1 (5 bases). Germline V gene data show CDR1 as LNHDA and CDR2 as SQIVND (reference sequence). The CDR3 has 15 residues. The V end lost 7 bases, the J end lost 9 bases, and 19 bases lay between the germline ends. CDR3 DNA sequence: TGTGCCAGTACCCTTGGACAATCCCCAATTTCACCCCTCCACTTT. This sequence encodes CASTLGQSPISPLHF. The variable domain in full, completed from reference TRBV19 and TRBJ1-6, reads DGGITQSPKYLFRKEGQNVTLSCEQNLNHDAMYWYRQDPGQGLRLIYYSQIVNDFQKGDIAEGYSVSREKKESFPLTVTSAQKNPTAFYLCASTLGQSPISPLHFGNGTRLTVT.

The CDR3 DNA follows: TGTGCCAGCAGCTTAGTAGGGACTTGGTCCTACAATGAGCAGTTCTTC. Residues: CASSLVGTWSYNEQFF. The chain couples TRBV11-3 to TRBJ2-1; tentatively, D is TRBD2 (6 bases). The CDR3 sequence is 16 residues long. Germline V CDR1 and CDR2: SGHNT, YENEEA. V shed 1 base and J shed 1 base, with 11 bases lying between them.

The chain couples TRBV20-1 to TRBJ1-2; D not resolved. The germline gives CDR1 DFQATT, CDR2 SNEGSKA (reference sequence). Trimming cost V 3 bases and J 8 bases, with 10 bases left between them. The CDR3 contains 11 residues. CDR3 sequence reads: CSASPGKGYTF. In DNA form, the CDR3 reads TGCAGTGCTAGCCCCGGGAAGGGCTACACCTTC.

The rearrangement uses TRBV9 and TRBJ1-2; TRBD1 is a possible D gene (5 bases). CDR1 is SGDLS, CDR2 YYNGEE, per germline. V shed 0 bases and J shed 9 bases, with 15 bases lying between them. The CDR3 has 14 amino acids. For the CDR3, the DNA is TGTGCCAGCAGCGTAGACCCCAAGACAGACCGCTACACCTTC. This encodes CASSVDPKTDRYTF.

The rearrangement links TRBV5-8 to TRBJ2-3; D perhaps matches TRBD1 (5 bases). Trimming shortened V by 1 base and J by 8 bases, and 11 bases separated the two germline ends. CDR1 and CDR2 from the germline V gene are SGHTS and YDEGEE. This CDR3 is 13 amino acids long. Written as DNA, the CDR3 is TGTGCCAGCAGCTTGTTGGGGCCTGTTACGCAGTATTTT. This codes for CASSLLGPVTQYF.

The chain joins TRBV5-4 to TRBJ2-3, with 8 bases that match TRBD1. This CDR3 is built from 15 residues. V gave up 4 bases and J gave up 5 bases; unmatched junction bases: 9. Per the germline V gene, CDR1 is SGHNT and CDR2 is YYREEE (reference sequence). CDR3 nucleotide sequence: TGTGCCAGCAGCCCGACAGGGGATAGTGGAGATACGCAGTATTTT. Its translation is CASSPTGDSGDTQYF.

This clone was counted once. The chain combines TRBV4-2 with TRBJ1-1; D remains unclear. V lost 0 bases to trimming and J lost 1 base, with 9 bases between them. The CDR3 sequence is 15 residues long. The germline CDR1 and CDR2 sequences are LGHNA and YNFKEQ. The CDR3 DNA reads TGTGCCAGCAGCCAAGAGTCAACAGAGAACACTGAAGCTTTCTTT. It codes for CASSQESTENTEAFF.

The chain couples TRBV18 to TRBJ1-5; TRBD1 aligns across 11 bases. Germline values: CDR1 KGHSH, CDR2 LQKENI. V trimming: 9 bases; J trimming: 1 base; junction bases outside the gene matches: 5. This CDR3 is built from 15 residues. The CDR3 loop is CASKRDRGSNQPQHF. The CDR3 bases are TGTGCCAGTAAACGGGACAGGGGGAGCAATCAGCCCCAGCATTTT.

The chain is built from TRBV7-6 and TRBJ1-1, with D unresolved. Between the trimmed V and J ends, which lost 5 bases and 1 base, there was a span of 8 bases. CDR1 is SGHVS, CDR2 FNYEAQ, per germline. This CDR3 has 13 amino acids. Here the CDR3 DNA reads TGTGCCAGCAGCCTAGACAAGAACACTGAAGCTTTCTTT. Amino acid sequence: CASSLDKNTEAFF. The whole variable domain, remainder taken from reference TRBV7-6 and TRBJ1-1, is GAGVSQSPRYKVTKRGQDVALRCDPISGHVSLYWYRQALGQGPEFLTYFNYEAQQDKSGLPNDRFSAERPEGSISTLTIQRTEQRDSAMYRCASSLDKNTEAFFGQGTRLTVV.

This clone was counted once. The rearrangement links TRBV6-6 to TRBJ1-4; tentative D call: TRBD1 (5 bases). Trimming shortened V by 2 bases and J by 4 bases, and 11 bases separated the two germline ends. The CDR3 has 15 amino acids. Germline V lookup: CDR1 MNHNY, CDR2 SVGAGI (reference sequence). The CDR3 loop reads CASSYGVDSNEKLFF. In DNA, the CDR3 is TGTGCCAGCAGTTACGGGGTCGACAGTAATGAAAAACTGTTTTTT.

The rearrangement links TRBV7-9 to TRBJ1-1; D is perhaps TRBD1 (5 bases). There are 12 residues in the CDR3. Germline loops: CDR1 SEHNR, CDR2 FQNEAQ (reference sequence). Trimming pared 5 bases from V and 7 bases from J, leaving 11 bases between. The CDR3 DNA reads TGTGCCAGCAGCACATCGGGGGGTGAAGCTTTCTTT. This gives the protein CASSTSGGEAFF.